This paragraph reports one T cell receptor beta chain. Clones were sequenced by immunoSEQ multiplex PCR, and TCRdb holds only the in-frame ones, with some missing. The sample has 100,000 to 150,000 clones; over 75% are singletons. This sample was taken from a study of blood T cell repertoires in COVID-19. The junction had 4 bases not matched to a gene; V was cut back by 5 bases and J by 2 bases. The V gene's germline CDR1 is MNHEY and CDR2 SVGAGI. This CDR3 comprises 14 residues. The rearrangement uses TRBV6-5 and TRBJ2-7, with 9 bases matching TRBD1. The clonotype was recovered from a man older than 75 with active or convalescent COVID-19. The sequenced sample was peripheral blood. The CDR3 loop reads CASSIQGAPYEQYF. In nucleotides, the CDR3 is TGTGCCAGCAGTATACAGGGGGCCCCCTACGAGCAGTACTTC.